This paragraph covers one TCR beta chain sequence. Its antigen is currently not known. Base qualities are not provided; no much larger clone lies one nucleotide away. The CDR3, cysteine through phenylalanine, is 17 amino acids long. Only the CDR3 portion is preserved as DNA: 51 bases, with reading frame beginning at the first base. V and J are truncated by 4 bases and 4 bases respectively, leaving an intervening sequence of 17 bases. As encoded in the germline V gene, CDR1 is MRHNA while CDR2 is SNTAGT. The source of the sample is a study of blood T cell repertoires in COVID-19 (dated by TCRdb to between 2020 and 2021). About the study as a whole: Collaborator samples came from the United States, Italy and Spain and covered acute and convalescent phases of COVID-19. The material from the prospective study consisted of cDNA or gDNA derived from T cells, B-cell-depleted T cells, or PBMCs. Deeply sampled blood TCRbeta repertoires from subjects exposed to, actively infected with, or recovered from COVID-19 were included in the dataset. A freely available public database, intended as a resource for researchers studying the immune response to SARS-CoV-2, is where the repertoires were released. The samples were drawn from the first 160 participants of the ongoing ImmuneRACE study and from 950 to 1,500 subjects provided by 6 global collaborators. The sample metadata nearly always contained a de-identified subject ID, COVID-19 status, age in years and sex. Where available, HLA class I and class II types were taken from metadata supplied by the sample provider and were not determined by assay-based typing. The paper's findings and limits, for the study overall: The quantity of clinical and demographic metadata differed by source and by participant and was supplied without curation.

TCRbeta CDR3 regions were amplified from genomic DNA by means of the immunoSEQ Assay, a bias-controlled multiplex PCR. From the authors' description of their analysis: Within the assay, amplification of reference gene primers was used to estimate how many nucleated cells each sample contained. To quantify the absolute abundance of each unique TCRbeta CDR3 rearrangement, sequence reads were collapsed and filtered. For each sample, productive Simpson clonality was calculated by taking the square root of Simpson's diversity index across productive rearrangements. Here the immuneACCESS table is served through TCRdb, limited to in-frame sequences with V and J called. Missing clones are a known gap in these copies; in checked studies unresolved V genes cover under half, and the rest lacks a known reason. The DNA gave D and trimming, while V, J and clone size come from that table. The sample profile shows about 70,000 clones; over 75% of them were found once. Of the sample, under 3% falls within the top ten clones.

Whole blood was collected in K2EDTA tubes by collaborating institutions according to the institutions' own protocols. For TCRbeta analysis, collaborator samples were shipped as frozen whole blood, as isolated PBMCs, or as DNA extracted from either sample type. Sample: peripheral blood. The source is a man aged 80 or over with acute or convalescent COVID-19. The chain is assembled from TRBV6-4 and TRBJ2-6, with the D gene call left open. The DNA reads TGTGCCAGCAGTGCCGGTCCCCCTTCGTCGGGGGCCAACGTCCTGACTTTC. This sequence encodes CASSAGPPSSGANVLTF.